This T cell receptor beta chain is from a study of blood T cell repertoires in COVID-19 (dated by TCRdb to 2018 to 2020). The study in broad terms: The collaborator samples originated in the United States, Italy and Spain and spanned the acute and convalescent phases of COVID-19. Sample metadata almost always included a de-identified subject ID, COVID-19 status, age in years and sex. Samples came from the ongoing ImmuneRACE study (first 160 participants) plus 1,254 subjects from 6 global collaborators. The repertoires were made available in a free public database intended to serve as a resource for research on the immune response to SARS-CoV-2. Subjects who had been exposed to COVID-19, were actively infected with it, or had recovered from it provided the deeply sampled blood TCRbeta repertoires that made up the dataset. The material from the prospective study consisted of cDNA or gDNA derived from T cells, B-cell-depleted T cells, or PBMCs. Where HLA class I and class II types were available, the types were taken from metadata supplied by the sample provider, not from assay-based typing.

TCRbeta CDR3 regions were amplified from genomic DNA using the immunoSEQ Assay, a bias-controlled multiplex PCR. As for how the authors treated the data: Within the assay, amplification of reference gene primers was used to estimate how many nucleated cells each sample contained. Sequence reads were collapsed and filtered to measure the absolute abundance of every unique TCRbeta CDR3 rearrangement. For each sample, productive Simpson clonality was calculated as the square root of Simpson's diversity index over productive rearrangements. The source is immuneACCESS, and TCRdb retained only in-frame sequences with V and J called. Part of the clones is not carried over; for the studies checked, unresolved V genes explain less than half of this, and the remainder is unexplained. That table is the source of V, J and clone size, and D and trimming were worked out from the DNA. Here the sample has 230,000 or so clones; around 86% occur a single time. The ten biggest clones cover roughly 5% of the sample.

The germline V gene (reference sequence) gives CDR1 as LNHNV and CDR2 as YYDKDF. Spanning cysteine to phenylalanine, the CDR3 consists of 15 amino acids. Only the CDR3 part of the read is kept: 45 bases, read in frame from the first base. Relative to germline, V is 5 bases shorter and J is 2 bases shorter, with 14 bases between their ends. Points on this clone: The specificity of this receptor is unknown. No much larger clone exists at a distance of one base, and base qualities are not known.

Collaborating institutions collected whole blood in K2EDTA tubes following their own protocols. For TCRbeta analysis, collaborators shipped samples as frozen whole blood, isolated PBMCs, or DNA extracted from either of those sample types. Study-wide conclusions, independent of this receptor: The amount of clinical and demographic metadata varied by source and participant and was provided uncurated.

Sequenced material: peripheral blood. The TCR sequence derives from a human donor in a cohort sampled during active COVID-19. The V gene is TRBV15 and the J gene is TRBJ2-3; no D gene can be assigned with confidence. At the DNA level, the sequence is TGTGCCACCAGCCCTTTGCGGAGATTCACAGATACGCAGTATTTT. It translates to CATSPLRRFTDTQYF.